A selection of T cell receptor beta chains follows, all from one sample in a study of PD-L1 blockade in urothelial cancer. The assay was immunoSEQ multiplex PCR, and TCRdb's table has in-frame clones only and misses some. The sample holds more than 35,000 clones, roughly 78% seen once. Here the sequenced sample was PBMCs, taken around atezolizumab (anti-PD-L1) treatment. The receptor source for this set is a man aged 70 or older with urothelial cancer. Each CDR3 is given with its conserved first and last residue. D genes are given only for firm matches. The size entry is marked missing in some rows and otherwise reads once, few, many or a size class.

v_call,d_call,clone_size,j_call,cdr3_aa,cdr3_nt
TRBV7-3,-,-,TRBJ2-3,CASSLSRDEGTDTQYF,TGTGCCAGCAGCTTATCCAGGGATGAAGGGACAGATACGCAGTATTTT
TRBV5-8,-,-,TRBJ2-7,CASSTPAQGYEQYF,TGTGCCAGCAGCACACCGGCTCAGGGCTACGAGCAGTACTTC
TRBV2,TRBD1,-,TRBJ1-2,CASNQLGGFGGYTF,TGTGCCAGCAACCAATTAGGGGGCTTTGGTGGCTACACCTTC
TRBV2,-,-,TRBJ2-5,CASSLGNRETQYF,TGTGCCAGCAGTCTAGGCAACCGGGAGACCCAGTACTTC
TRBV18,TRBD2,-,TRBJ2-3,CASSPLAGGSNMSTDTQYF,TGTGCCAGCTCACCCCTAGCGGGAGGGTCGAACATGAGCACAGATACGCAGTATTTT
TRBV5-6,-,-,TRBJ2-1,CASSLEGVGFNEQFF,TGTGCCAGCAGCTTGGAAGGGGTGGGGTTCAATGAGCAGTTCTTC
TRBV28,TRBD2,few,TRBJ2-7,CASIPGLAGYEQYF,TGTGCCAGCATACCGGGACTAGCGGGTTACGAGCAGTACTTC
TRBV7-2,-,-,TRBJ1-5,CASSLRSNQPQHF,TGTGCCAGCAGCTTACGTAGCAATCAGCCCCAGCATTTT
TRBV19,TRBD1,few,TRBJ1-5,CASSPRTGGTITQPQHF,TGTGCCAGTAGTCCCCGGACAGGGGGAACTATAACTCAGCCCCAGCATTTT
TRBV29-1,-,-,TRBJ2-5,CSVRGTSPLETQYF,TGCAGCGTGCGGGGAACTAGCCCATTAGAGACCCAGTACTTC
TRBV29-1,TRBD2,-,TRBJ2-3,CSVRGGLAGPNTDTQYF,TGCAGCGTGCGAGGGGGACTAGCGGGCCCGAACACAGATACGCAGTATTTT
TRBV5-4,-,-,TRBJ2-5,CASSLDLHGGETQYF,TGTGCCAGCAGCTTGGACTTACATGGGGGGGAGACCCAGTACTTC
TRBV2,-,-,TRBJ1-4,CASSSTSGSTNEKLFF,TGTGCCAGCAGTTCCACCAGCGGGTCCACTAATGAAAAACTGTTTTTT
TRBV7-8,-,-,TRBJ1-1,CASSLVQGGTEAFF,TGTGCCAGCAGCTTAGTACAGGGTGGCACTGAAGCTTTCTTT
TRBV27,TRBD1,-,TRBJ2-7,CASSLSGQGVDEQYF,TGTGCCAGCAGTTTATCGGGCCAGGGGGTGGACGAGCAGTACTTC
TRBV19,-,-,TRBJ1-3,CASSLRSTLGNTIYF,TGTGCCAGTAGTCTACGTAGTACTCTGGGAAACACCATATATTTT
TRBV7-3,TRBD2,-,TRBJ2-5,CASSFSSGLAGRETQYF,TGTGCCAGCAGTTTCAGTTCGGGACTAGCGGGCCGGGAGACCCAGTACTTC
TRBV7-2,TRBD2,-,TRBJ2-7,CASSLARLAGPGRGQYF,TGTGCCAGCAGCTTAGCGAGACTAGCGGGGCCAGGACGTGGGCAGTACTTC